The clone carrying this TCR beta chain occurred many times. This sample is part of a study of T cell repertoires in aging, cancer and after chemotherapy. The CDR3 runs 15 residues. V lost 3 bases, J lost 1 base, and 4 bases stayed unmatched. CDR1 is MNHEY, CDR2 SMNVEV, per germline (reference sequence). Rearranged V-D-J TRB sequences were amplified with a mixed TRB-A/B primer pool. One entry per CDR3 protein, called by TCRdb with MiXCR from the multiplex PCR reads. This repertoire shows 15,000 or so distinct CDR3 sequences, 21% found once; its top ten account for more than 5%. TCR beta rearrangements were amplified from peripheral blood genomic DNA.

This TCR was recovered from a human donor in good health. The sequenced material came from blood. J is TRBJ1-1 and V is TRBV27; TRBD1 matches at 8 bases. The CDR3 spells CASSLAGTGNTEAFF. In DNA, the CDR3 is TGTGCCAGCAGTTTGGCCGGGACAGGGAACACTGAAGCTTTCTTT.